The clone carrying this TCR beta chain has ten or more counts. Its target is unknown. Amplification yielded TCR beta CDR3 regions, with RNA transcripts as the source. The TCR CDR3 was amplified in a first-round RT-PCR using the HTBI primer set. Each CDR3 protein is one row after TCRdb ran MiXCR on the multiplex PCR reads. Here the sample spans around 350,000 distinct CDR3 sequences, roughly 14% being singletons. The sample belongs to a study of T cells in Graves' hyperthyroidism and ophthalmopathy. Points from the study as a whole: From stable hyperthyroidism, ophthalmopathy was separated by a 13 V-J model. It was a median about 6 months before onset that the model predicted ophthalmopathy.

Hyperthyroidism was newly diagnosed in patients aged 18 to 65 (duration under 2 months). Sequenced: blood. This sequence originates from a woman younger than 30 with Graves' hyperthyroidism that later progressed to Graves' ophthalmopathy.

CDR3 region: CASSLNLAGVETQYF. CDR3 DNA sequence: TGTGCCAGCAGCTTAAATCTAGCGGGAGTGGAGACCCAGTACTTC. The chain employs TRBV7-2 and TRBJ2-5; 10 nucleotides align to TRBD2. The V and J ends lost 2 bases and 5 bases, in that order; junction bases with no gene match: 5. CDR1 is SGHTA, CDR2 FQGNSA, per germline. This CDR3 has 15 amino acids.